This T cell receptor (beta chain) was retrieved from a study of blood T cells in healthy people across ages. The CDR3 extends over 13 amino acids. Germline V gene lookup returns CDR1 DFQATT and CDR2 SNEGSKA (reference sequence). V was trimmed by 3 bases and J by 3 bases, leaving 11 bases between them. The use of a sample-barcoded 5' primer and a J-beta primer mix characterized a second PCR of about 7 to 12 cycles. TCRdb ran MiXCR on the 5' RACE reads and lists one entry per CDR3 protein. The table lists 450,000 to 600,000 distinct CDR3 sequences, approximately 26% of them singletons. This sample was also put to use in a study of T cells of mothers and their children. From that report: Donation came from a few healthy Caucasian mothers together with their six children. About 3 million TCR beta reads per child versus over 9.5 million per mother.

The chain uses TRBV20-1 and TRBJ1-1; D may be TRBD1 (5 bases). This receptor was taken from a boy younger than 10 in good health. What was sequenced was blood. The CDR3 is CSASSGSDTEAFF. The CDR3 DNA sequence: TGCAGTGCTAGTTCAGGGAGTGACACTGAAGCTTTCTTT.